This TCR beta chain was found in a study of blood T cell repertoires in COVID-19. Overall study context: Italy, Spain and the United States were the sources of the convalescent and acute COVID-19 samples. Sources were T cells, B-cell-depleted T cells, or PBMCs; the material itself was cDNA or gDNA.

Only in-frame clones appear in the TCRdb table, and some are missing; sequencing was by immunoSEQ multiplex PCR. Of some 50,000 clones in the sample, 89% were seen once. The count of this clone is one. Material for sequencing was peripheral blood. This TCR was recovered from a man in his sixties with acute or convalescent COVID-19.

The CDR3 DNA follows: TGTGCCAGCAGCTTCGACAGGGGGGTTGAGGGGTTCTTC. The encoded protein is CASSFDRGVEGFF. This chain joins TRBV7-9 and TRBJ2-1, with 9 nucleotides matching TRBD1. The CDR3 is 13 amino acids. The germline gives CDR1 SEHNR, CDR2 FQNEAQ (reference sequence). V was pared by 3 bases and J by 15 bases, with 9 bases of the junction left unmatched.